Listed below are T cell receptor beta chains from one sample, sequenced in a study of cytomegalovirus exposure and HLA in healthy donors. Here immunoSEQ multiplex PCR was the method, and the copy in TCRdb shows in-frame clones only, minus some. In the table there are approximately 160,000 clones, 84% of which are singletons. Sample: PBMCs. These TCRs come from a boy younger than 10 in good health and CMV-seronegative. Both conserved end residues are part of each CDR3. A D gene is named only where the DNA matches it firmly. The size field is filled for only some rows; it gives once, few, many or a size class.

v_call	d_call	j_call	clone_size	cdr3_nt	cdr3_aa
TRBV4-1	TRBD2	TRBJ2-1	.	TGCGCCAGCAGCCAAGGACACCGACTAGCGGACTACAATGAGCAGTTCTTC	CASSQGHRLADYNEQFF
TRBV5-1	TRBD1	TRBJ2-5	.	TGCGCCAGCAGCTGGGGACAGGGACTGGAGACCCAGTACTTC	CASSWGQGLETQYF
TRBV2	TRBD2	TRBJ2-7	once	TGTGCCAGCAGATGGCGGGAGGGATACTCCTACGAGCAGTACTTC	CASRWREGYSYEQYF
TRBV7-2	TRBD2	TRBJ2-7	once	TGTGCCAGCAGCTTAGGGTGGCGGGAGGTCTCCTACGAGCAGTACTTC	CASSLGWREVSYEQYF
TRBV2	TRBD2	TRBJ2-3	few	TGTGCCAGCAGTCTGGGACTAGCGGGAGTTGGCACAGATACGCAGTATTTT	CASSLGLAGVGTDTQYF
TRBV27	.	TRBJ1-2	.	TGTGCCAGCAGTTCCCGTATGCCTCAGGGAATCTATGGCTACACCTTC	CASSSRMPQGIYGYTF
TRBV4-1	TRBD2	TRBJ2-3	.	TGCGCCAGCAGCCAGGGACTAGCAACAGATACGCAGTATTTT	CASSQGLATDTQYF
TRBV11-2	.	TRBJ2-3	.	TGTGCCAGCTCCCCGTCAGATACGCAGTATTTT	CASSPSDTQYF
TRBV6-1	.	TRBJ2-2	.	TGTGCCAGCAGCGAATCTTTTACAGAAAGGATGTTTTTT	CASSESFTERMFF
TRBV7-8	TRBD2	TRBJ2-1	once	TGTGCCAGCACCCCCGTTGAGCGGGAGGTTGAGCAGTTCTTC	CASTPVEREVEQFF
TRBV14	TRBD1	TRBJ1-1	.	TGTGCCAGCAGCCAAAGGTCACAGGGGTTCACTGAAGCTTTCTTT	CASSQRSQGFTEAFF
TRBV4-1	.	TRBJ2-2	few	TGCGCCAGTAAGGTGTTTTCAGGGAACACCGGGGAGCTGTTTTTT	CASKVFSGNTGELFF
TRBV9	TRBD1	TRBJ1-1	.	TGTGCCAGCAGCGTAACGGGACAGGGGAACACTGAAGCTTTCTTT	CASSVTGQGNTEAFF
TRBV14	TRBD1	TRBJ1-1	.	TGTGCCAGCAGCCACTCAGGGGGTACTGAAGCTTTCTTT	CASSHSGGTEAFF
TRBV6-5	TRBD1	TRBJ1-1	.	TGTGCCAGCAGTTATCGCGACAGGGAAAGGGGTGAAGCTTTCTTT	CASSYRDRERGEAFF
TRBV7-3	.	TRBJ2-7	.	TGTGCCAGCAGCCGTGAGGGACCACCGGGACTCCGTAGAGAGCAGTACTTC	CASSREGPPGLRREQYF
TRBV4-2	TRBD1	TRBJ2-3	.	TGTGCCAGCAGCCGCCGGGGACAGGGTAACACAGATACGCAGTATTTT	CASSRRGQGNTDTQYF
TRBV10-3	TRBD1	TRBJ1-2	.	TGTGCCATCAGTCCTGAGGGGACAGGTTCTAACTATGGCTACACCTTC	CAISPEGTGSNYGYTF
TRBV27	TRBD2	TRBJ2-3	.	TGTGCCAGCAGTTTCCAGGCACTAGCGGCCTACACAGATACGCAGTATTTT	CASSFQALAAYTDTQYF
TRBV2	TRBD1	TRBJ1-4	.	TGTGCCAGCGTTAAGTCCCGGGACAGGGGAAATAATGAAAAACTGTTTTTT	CASVKSRDRGNNEKLFF
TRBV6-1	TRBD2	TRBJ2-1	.	TGTGCCAGCAATGACCCCTGGGGTAGCGGGAGGGCCAACAATGAGCAGTTCTTC	CASNDPWGSGRANNEQFF
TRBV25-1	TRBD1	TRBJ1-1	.	TGTGCCAGCAGTAGAAGACAGGGAAGTACTGAAGCTTTCTTT	CASSRRQGSTEAFF
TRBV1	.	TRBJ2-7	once	TGCACCAGCAGCCTCCTCCCTAGGGGACTAGCACCCTACGAGCAGTACTTC	CTSSLLPRGLAPYEQYF
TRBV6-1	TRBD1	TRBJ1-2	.	TGTGCCAGCAGTGAGTCGGACAGGGCTCTGGGCTACACCTTC	CASSESDRALGYTF
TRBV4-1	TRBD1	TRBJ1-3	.	TGCGCCAGCAGCAAAGGGGACAGGTCGAACACCATATATTTT	CASSKGDRSNTIYF
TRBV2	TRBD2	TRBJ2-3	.	TGTGCCAGCAGTGAAGCATTCGGGACTATCCGCACAGATACGCAGTATTTT	CASSEAFGTIRTDTQYF
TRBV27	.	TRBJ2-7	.	TGTGCCAGCAGTTCGGGACTTCTACACGAGCAGTACTTC	CASSSGLLHEQYF
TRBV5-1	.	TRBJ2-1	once	TGCGCCACCAAGGGGCTCCCCGGCTCCTACAATGAGCAGTTCTTC	CATKGLPGSYNEQFF
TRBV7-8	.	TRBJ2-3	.	TGTGCCAGCAGCTTACTACGGGCAGATACGCAGTATTTT	CASSLLRADTQYF
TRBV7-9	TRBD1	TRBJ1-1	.	TGTGCCAGCAGCTTCTACAGGGGGCAGGTGAACACTGAAGCTTTCTTT	CASSFYRGQVNTEAFF
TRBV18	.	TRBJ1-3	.	TGTGCCAGCTCACTTTTTACGCGACAAGACTCTGGAAACACCATATATTTT	CASSLFTRQDSGNTIYF
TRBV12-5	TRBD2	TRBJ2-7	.	TGTGCTAGTGGTTTGGAGTACGGGACTAAAGATAAGGGCGAGCAGTACTTC	CASGLEYGTKDKGEQYF
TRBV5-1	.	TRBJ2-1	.	TGCGCCAGCAGCCTCATCAGGAGGGCCTTCAATGAGCAGTTCTTC	CASSLIRRAFNEQFF
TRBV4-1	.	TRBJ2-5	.	TGCGCCAGCAGCCAGGGCCCGGGGTGGGAGACCCAGTACTTC	CASSQGPGWETQYF
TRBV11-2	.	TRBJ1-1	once	TGTGCCAGCAGCTTAAGCGAAGAAGCTTTCTTT	CASSLSEEAFF
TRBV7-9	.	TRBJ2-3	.	TGTGCCAGCAGCTCAAGACTAGGTGACACAGATACGCAGTATTTT	CASSSRLGDTDTQYF
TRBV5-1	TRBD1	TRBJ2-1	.	TGCGCCAGCAGCGCACCGGGACAGCTTCATGAGCAGTTCTTC	CASSAPGQLHEQFF
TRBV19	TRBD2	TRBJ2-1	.	TGTGCCAGTACCCAGCGGGGGTACAATGAGCAGTTCTTC	CASTQRGYNEQFF
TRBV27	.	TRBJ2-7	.	TGTGCCAGCGGATTCGACAGCACCTACGAGCAGTACTTC	CASGFDSTYEQYF
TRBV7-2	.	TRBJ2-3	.	TGTGCCAGCAGCTACTTAAGCACAGATACGCAGTATTTT	CASSYLSTDTQYF
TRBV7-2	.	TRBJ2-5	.	TGTGCCAGCAGCTTAGCCTCGGCGGGACAAGAGACCCAGTACTTC	CASSLASAGQETQYF
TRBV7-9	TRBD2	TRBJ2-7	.	TGTGCCAGCAGCCCCTGGGACACTAGCGGGAACTACGAGCAGTACTTC	CASSPWDTSGNYEQYF
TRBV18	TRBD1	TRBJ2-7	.	TGTGCCAGCTCACCCGGACAGGGGCATTCCTACGAGCAGTACTTC	CASSPGQGHSYEQYF
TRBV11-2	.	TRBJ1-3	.	TGTGCCAGCAGCTTACTCTTGTCCTCTGGAAACACCATATATTTT	CASSLLLSSGNTIYF
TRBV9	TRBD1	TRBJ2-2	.	TGTGCCAGCAGCGTAGGCCCTCGGACAGGGAACACCGGGGAGCTGTTTTTT	CASSVGPRTGNTGELFF
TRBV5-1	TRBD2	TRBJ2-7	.	TGCGCCAGCAGCACCGGACTAGGCTACGAGCAGTACTTC	CASSTGLGYEQYF
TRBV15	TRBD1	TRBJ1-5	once	TGTGCCACCAGCCGGGGACAGGTGAGCAATCAGCCCCAGCATTTT	CATSRGQVSNQPQHF
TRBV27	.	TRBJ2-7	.	TGTGCCAGCAAGGCTAGCTCGGCCTACGAGCAGTACTTC	CASKASSAYEQYF
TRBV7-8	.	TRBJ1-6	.	TGTGCCAGCAGCTTAGCGGTGCAGGGAAATTCACCCCTCCACTTT	CASSLAVQGNSPLHF
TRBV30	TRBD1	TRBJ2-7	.	TGTGCCTGGAGTGTACCCTTGACAGGGACCTCCTACGAGCAGTACTTC	CAWSVPLTGTSYEQYF
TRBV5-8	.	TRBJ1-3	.	TGTGCCAGCAGCTTGGAGGCAGGGGTCCTCTACTCTGGAAACACCATATATTTT	CASSLEAGVLYSGNTIYF
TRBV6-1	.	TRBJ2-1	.	TGTGCCAGCAGTGAAGGTGTATCCTACAATGAGCAGTTCTTC	CASSEGVSYNEQFF
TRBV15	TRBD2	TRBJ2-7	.	TGTGCCACCAGCAGGGGCGGGAGGGCCGATTACGAGCAGTACTTC	CATSRGGRADYEQYF
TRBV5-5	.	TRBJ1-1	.	TGTGCCAGCAGTCCCGAATTACTGAAAACTGAAGCTTTCTTT	CASSPELLKTEAFF